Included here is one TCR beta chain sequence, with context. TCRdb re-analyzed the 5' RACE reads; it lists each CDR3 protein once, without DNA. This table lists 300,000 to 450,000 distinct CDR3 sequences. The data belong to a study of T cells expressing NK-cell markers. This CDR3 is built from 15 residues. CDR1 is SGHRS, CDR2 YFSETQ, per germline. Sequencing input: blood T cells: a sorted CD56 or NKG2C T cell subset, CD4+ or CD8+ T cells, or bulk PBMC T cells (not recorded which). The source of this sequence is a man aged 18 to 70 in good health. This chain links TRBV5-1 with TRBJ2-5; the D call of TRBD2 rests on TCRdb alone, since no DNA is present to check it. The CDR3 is CASSEGLANLETQYF. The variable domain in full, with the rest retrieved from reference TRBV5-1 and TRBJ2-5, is KAGVTQTPRYLIKTRGQQVTLSCSPISGHRSVSWYQQTPGQGLQFLFEYFSETQRNKGNFPGRFSGRQFSNSRSEMNVSTLELGDSALYLCASSEGLANLETQYFGPGTRLLVL.